Sequencing of this TCR beta chain was carried out in a study of T cells in women clearing cervical HPV infection. Method: immunoSEQ multiplex PCR; TCRdb's copy keeps in-frame clones and lacks some. This table holds about 24,000 clones. The CDR3 runs to 13 residues. CDR1 is SQVTM, CDR2 ANQGSEA, per germline. With regard to this clone: From the germline J gene comes the end of the CDR3, since the read stops 3 residues before it.

The chain employs TRBV29-1 and TRBJ2-3, with 12 bases aligning to TRBD2. Sequencing was done on a sample of blood buffy coat. This sequence was found in a woman between 18 and 70 years old with a cervical HPV16 infection that either progressed to CIN3+ or cleared (not recorded which). The CDR3: CSGTSGIEETQYF. The part of the CDR3 DNA that was read is TGCAGCGGGACTAGCGGGATAGAAGAGACG.